This TCR beta chain is from a study of blood T cell repertoires in COVID-19 (dated by TCRdb to about 2020). Regarding the study in general: Samples from collaborators originated in the United States, Italy and Spain and spanned both the acute and convalescent phases of COVID-19. HLA class I and class II types, where available, came from metadata supplied by the sample provider rather than from assay-based typing. The sample metadata nearly always contained a de-identified subject ID, COVID-19 status, age in years and sex. The repertoires were made available in a free public database intended to serve as a resource for research on the immune response to SARS-CoV-2. Samples came from the ongoing ImmuneRACE study (first 160 participants) plus 1,254 subjects from 6 global collaborators. The prospective study material was composed of cDNA or gDNA derived from T cells, B-cell-depleted T cells, or PBMCs. The dataset comprised deeply sampled blood TCRbeta repertoires from subjects exposed to, actively infected with, or recovered from COVID-19.

As for this clone: It has no known antigen specificity. Base-call qualities are not available, and no considerably larger clone is one nucleotide away.

The immunoSEQ Assay, a bias-controlled multiplex PCR, was used to amplify TCRbeta CDR3 regions from genomic DNA. The source study handled its data this way. Nucleated cell counts per sample were estimated from amplification of reference gene primers within the assay. To quantify the absolute abundance of each unique TCRbeta CDR3 rearrangement, sequence reads were collapsed and filtered. Productive Simpson clonality was computed per sample as the square root of Simpson's diversity index over productive rearrangements. Not all clones reach the TCRdb copy of this immuneACCESS table, which keeps in-frame sequences only. Checked studies attribute under half of the gap to unresolved V genes and leave the rest unexplained. V and J calls plus clone size are reproduced from that table; the DNA served to infer D and trimming. Here the sample has about 70,000 clones; 75% to 90% occur a single time. The ten largest make up around 5.3% of the sample.

What the research found in general, with its limitations: The quantity of clinical and demographic metadata differed by source and by participant and was supplied without curation.

From a lookup of the germline V gene, CDR1 and CDR2 are MDHEN and SYDVKM. Cut back by 3 bases and 6 bases, the V and J ends lie 18 bases apart. From cysteine to phenylalanine, the CDR3 is 16 amino acids long. Only the CDR3 region is kept as DNA, spanning 48 bases read in frame from base 1. Each collaborating institution followed its own protocols to collect whole blood in K2EDTA tubes. For TCRbeta analysis, collaborator samples were shipped as frozen whole blood, as isolated PBMCs, or as DNA extracted from either sample type. Source material: peripheral blood. The chain employs TRBV28 and TRBJ1-5, with a tentative D gene TRBD1 over 5 matching bases. This receptor was identified in a man aged 50-59 years with active COVID-19. The CDR3 has the sequence CASSFGGGNSRQPQHF. The nucleotide sequence reads as follows: TGTGCCAGCAGTTTCGGGGGGGGGAACTCGCGTCAGCCCCAGCATTTT.